The rows below give T cell receptor beta chains drawn from one sample of a study of human T cells and chemical hapten exposure. TCRdb recomputed calls from the RACE reads with MiXCR, one row per CDR3 protein. Of 330,000 or so distinct CDR3 sequences in the sample, under 6.5% are singletons; the top ten hold 4.5% to 6%. Sample: whole blood, taken in connection with sensitization to the hapten diphenylcyclopropenone (DPC). These receptors were taken from a young woman with alopecia areata. Some clones in this sample may be carry-over from other donors' samples. CDR3s include the opening cysteine and the closing phenylalanine or tryptophan. Each record gives: CDR3 protein, CDR3 DNA, V gene, D gene, clone size, J gene, CDR3 length. A D gene is named only where the DNA matches it firmly. Part of the rows lack a size; the others show once, few, many or a class for expanded clones.

CASSESQGGTGELFF | TGTGCCAGCAGTGAAAGTCAGGGTGGCACCGGGGAGCTGTTTTTT | TRBV6-1 | - | - | TRBJ2-2 | 15
CASSVGARTEAFF | TGTGCCAGCAGTGTGGGTGCTCGGACTGAAGCTTTCTTT | TRBV6-2/TRBV6-3 | - | - | TRBJ1-1 | 13
CAGGGDRSNQPQHF | TGTGCCGGAGGTGGGGACCGTAGCAATCAGCCCCAGCATTTT | TRBV6-6 | - | many | TRBJ1-5 | 14
CASSLASLVDTIYF | TGTGCCAGCAGCTTAGCATCCCTGGTCGACACCATATATTTT | TRBV7-2 | - | many | TRBJ1-3 | 14
CASSPGRGVARYTQYF | TGCGCCAGCAGCCCCGGACGGGGGGTAGCGCGGTATACGCAGTATTTT | TRBV4-3 | TRBD2 | - | TRBJ2-3 | 16
CASSLEPVPRGFEQYF | TGCGCCAGCAGCTTGGAGCCCGTCCCGAGAGGTTTCGAGCAGTACTTC | TRBV5-1 | - | many | TRBJ2-7 | 16
CSARDVSSDTEAFF | TGCAGTGCTAGAGATGTTTCGAGTGACACTGAAGCTTTCTTT | TRBV20-1 | - | many | TRBJ1-1 | 14
CASSLQPGSAYEQYF | TGTGCCAGCAGCTTACAACCCGGCTCAGCCTACGAGCAGTACTTC | TRBV7-2 | - | - | TRBJ2-7 | 15
CASSLMGTGNQPQHF | TGTGCCAGCAGTTTAATGGGGACGGGAAATCAGCCCCAGCATTTT | TRBV12-3/TRBV12-4 | - | many | TRBJ1-5 | 15
CASAKNSNQPQHF | TGTGCCAGTGCCAAGAATAGCAATCAGCCCCAGCATTTT | TRBV7-2 | - | many | TRBJ1-5 | 13
CASSPEGGGAKDTQYF | TGTGCCAGCAGTCCCGAGGGCGGGGGGGCCAAAGATACGCAGTATTTT | TRBV12-3/TRBV12-4 | TRBD2 | - | TRBJ2-3 | 16
CSATRGGMGNQPQHF | TGCAGTGCTACGAGGGGCGGCATGGGCAATCAGCCCCAGCATTTT | TRBV20-1 | - | many | TRBJ1-5 | 15
CASSPRTGLATEAFF | TGTGCCAGCAGTCCTCGGACAGGGTTAGCCACTGAAGCTTTCTTT | TRBV6-5 | TRBD1 | - | TRBJ1-1 | 15
CASNSGGLGEQYF | TGTGCCAGTAACTCAGGGGGATTGGGCGAGCAGTACTTC | TRBV6-6 | TRBD1 | - | TRBJ2-7 | 13
CASSSRDYDNEQFF | TGTGCCAGCAGCTCCCGGGACTATGACAATGAGCAGTTCTTC | TRBV5-6 | TRBD2 | - | TRBJ2-1 | 14
CATSLDRGSEDTQYF | TGTGCCACCAGCCTCGACAGGGGATCGGAAGATACGCAGTATTTT | TRBV15 | TRBD1 | - | TRBJ2-3 | 15
CASYRSGGEETQYF | TGCGCCAGCTACCGTAGCGGGGGCGAAGAGACCCAGTACTTC | TRBV5-1 | TRBD2 | - | TRBJ2-5 | 14
CASSPGTGTRNTEAFF | TGTGCCAGCTCACCCGGGACAGGGACCAGGAACACTGAAGCTTTCTTT | TRBV18 | TRBD1 | many | TRBJ1-1 | 16
CSALPEGNQPQHF | TGCAGCGCCCTACCGGAAGGCAATCAGCCCCAGCATTTT | TRBV29-1 | - | many | TRBJ1-5 | 13
CASSPPGQALDRYGYTF | TGTGCCAGCAGTCCCCCTGGACAGGCCCTCGATCGGTATGGCTACACCTTC | TRBV28 | TRBD1 | many | TRBJ1-2 | 17
CASGLVLGVHTDTQYF | TGTGCTAGTGGTTTGGTACTAGGGGTCCACACAGATACGCAGTATTTT | TRBV12-5 | - | few | TRBJ2-3 | 16
CASSPYHRGHSNEQYF | TGTGCCAGCAGCCCATACCACCGAGGACACAGTAACGAGCAGTACTTC | TRBV7-9 | - | few | TRBJ2-7 | 16
CASSQIVDTQYF | TGTGCCAGCAGCCAGATAGTAGATACGCAGTATTTT | TRBV3-1 | - | - | TRBJ2-3 | 12
CASSIDRMYGYTF | TGTGCCAGCAGTATCGACAGGATGTATGGCTACACCTTC | TRBV12-3/TRBV12-4 | - | - | TRBJ1-2 | 13
CASSYSYRDLRTDTQYF | TGTGCCAGCTCATATTCCTACAGAGATCTACGCACAGATACGCAGTATTTT | TRBV2 | - | few | TRBJ2-3 | 17
CASSLAGQRGETQYF | TGTGCCAGCAGCTTAGCGGGGCAGAGAGGAGAGACCCAGTACTTC | TRBV7-2 | - | many | TRBJ2-5 | 15
CASSPTSKAQYF | TGTGCCAGCAGTCCGACTAGTAAGGCCCAGTACTTC | TRBV27 | - | few | TRBJ2-5 | 12